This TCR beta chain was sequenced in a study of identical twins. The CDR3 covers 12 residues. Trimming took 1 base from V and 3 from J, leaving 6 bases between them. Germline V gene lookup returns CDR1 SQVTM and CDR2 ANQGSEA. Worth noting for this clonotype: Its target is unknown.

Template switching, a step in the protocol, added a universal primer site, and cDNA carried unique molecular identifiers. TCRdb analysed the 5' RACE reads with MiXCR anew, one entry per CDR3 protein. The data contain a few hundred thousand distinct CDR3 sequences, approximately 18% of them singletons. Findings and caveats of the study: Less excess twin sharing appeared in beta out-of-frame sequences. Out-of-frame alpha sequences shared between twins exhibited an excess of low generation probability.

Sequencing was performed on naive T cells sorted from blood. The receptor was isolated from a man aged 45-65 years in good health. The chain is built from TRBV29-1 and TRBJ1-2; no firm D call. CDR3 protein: CSVEVLDYGYTF. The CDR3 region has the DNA TGCAGCGTTGAAGTTCTGGACTATGGCTACACCTTC.